This T cell receptor (beta chain) was identified during a study of T cells after posttransplantation cyclophosphamide. Study-wide results and limits: Blood and skin or GI T cell repertoires showed limited TRB overlap. Recipient CMV seropositivity and CMV reactivation strongly tracked TRB clonality. Later post-transplant blood repertoires were often dominated by donor CD8+ memory clones.

This clone was observed at least ten times. Its antigen is currently unknown. This may stem from a read error, because a much larger clone lies one nucleotide away. The CDR3 does not close with the conserved phenylalanine or tryptophan, likely indicating a read error. Germline trimming cut 1 base from V and 5 bases from J; bases unmatched to any gene: 4. This CDR3 has 15 amino acids. Germline CDR1 and CDR2: SEHNR and FQNEAQ (reference sequence). Using immunoSEQ multiplex PCR, the repertoire was profiled, and TCRdb retains in-frame clones only, with some absent. Singletons are absent from the sample, which has about 24,000 clones. This related bone marrow graft donor gave peripheral blood on the day of marrow donation.

The chain carries TRBV7-9 and TRBJ1-1, with 10 bases that match TRBD1. This clonotype was obtained from an older woman in good health, CMV-negative, and a related stem cell transplant donor. The specimen was PBMCs. The CDR3: CASSLGGQGRTEAFL. For the CDR3, the DNA is TGTGCCAGCAGCTTAGGGGGACAGGGGAGGACTGAAGCTTTCCTT.